The entry below describes one T cell receptor (beta chain). Its specificity is unknown. The germline V gene has CDR1 SGHTA and CDR2 FQGNSA. This CDR3 has 14 residues. Trimming removed 5 bases from V and 6 bases from J; junction bases left unmatched: 3. The source of the sample is a study of T cell responses to AZD1222 COVID-19 vaccine. Study in general: Second-dose intervals near 4 or 12 weeks were combined.

General study findings and limits: Distributed over spike, vaccine-associated CD4 TCRs predominated at 160-218 and 743-854. Breadth and depth of Spike-specific TCRs rose after two AZD1222 doses. White British donors predominated, females outnumbered males, and clonal diversity was possibly underestimated.

The assay was immunoSEQ multiplex PCR, and TCRdb's table has in-frame clones only and misses some. Of about 100,000 clones in the sample, about 85% were seen once. V is TRBV7-2 and J is TRBJ1-6, with 8 bases matching TRBD1. The sample here was peripheral blood, taken on day 0 of AZD1222 vaccination. This TCR was sampled from an adult in good health. The CDR3 DNA follows: TGTGCCAGCAGCAAGGACAGGGCTAATTCACCCCTCCACTTT. Translated, it gives CASSKDRANSPLHF.